One sample yielded the 27 T cell receptor beta chains listed below, sequenced in a study of T-cell memory formation after mild COVID-19. In TCRdb, the 5' RACE reads were re-called with MiXCR into one record per CDR3 protein. The sample holds about 270,000 distinct CDR3 sequences; approximately 15% are singletons and the top ten take 20% to 25%. Sequencing used PBMCs or a T cell subset sorted from them (not recorded which). These receptors all come from a man aged 18 to 29 who had mild COVID-19 (a few samples of this study predate the infection). Cell type and time point are not known.

As concerns this clonotype: This sequence may be a read error, since a much larger clone differs from it by one base. The chain combines TRBV5-1 with TRBJ2-3; TRBD2 agrees at 8 bases. The CDR3 runs to 15 residues. Unmatched junction bases numbered 8, after V lost 6 bases and J lost 2 bases. CDR1 is SGHRS, CDR2 YFSETQ, per germline. The CDR3 is CASTWVAGITDTQYF. The CDR3 DNA reads as TGCGCCAGCACCTGGGTAGCGGGGATCACAGATACGCAGTATTTT.

The V call is TRBV2, the J call TRBJ1-3; D gene unclear. The germline V and J ends were trimmed by 0 bases and 0 bases, with 6 bases remaining between them. The germline V gene encodes CDR1 SNHLY and CDR2 FYNNEI. The CDR3 is 15 residues long. For the CDR3, the DNA is TGTGCCAGCAGTGAAGCGTCTAGCTCTGGAAACACCATATATTTT. It encodes CASSEASSSGNTIYF.

In its sample, this clonotype was seen a few times. This chain links TRBV7-2 with TRBJ2-1, with 10 bases identical to TRBD1. V lost 5 bases and J lost 9; bases outside the gene matches: 10. CDR1 SGHTA and CDR2 FQGNSA come from the germline V gene. The CDR3 extends over 15 amino acids. The CDR3 nucleotides are TGTGCCAGCAGCCCTGGACAGGGGGACCCTACTGAGCAGTTCTTC. This gives the protein CASSPGQGDPTEQFF.

The chain employs TRBV16 and TRBJ2-5; D ambiguous. CDR3 size: 14 residues. The V and J ends lost 3 bases and 1 base respectively, with 9 bases between them. Germline V gene data show CDR1 as KGHSY and CDR2 as FQNENV. The CDR3 loop is CASSQTEGQETQYF. For the CDR3, the DNA is TGTGCCAGCAGCCAGACTGAAGGCCAAGAGACCCAGTACTTC.

The chain combines TRBV7-2 with TRBJ1-1; TRBD1 matches at 9 bases. The CDR3 runs to 14 residues. CDR1 and CDR2 from the germline V gene are SGHTA and FQGNSA. With 6 bases clipped from V and 5 bases from J, the junction kept 7 bases outside the gene matches. The CDR3 DNA reads as TGTGCCAGCAGTCAACAGGGGGCTTCTACTGAAGCTTTCTTT. This codes for CASSQQGASTEAFF.

The chain combines TRBV19 with TRBJ2-3; 16 bases are shared with TRBD2. The CDR3 covers 18 residues. V was clipped by 1 base and J by 4 bases; unmatched bases: 5. CDR1 LNHDA and CDR2 SQIVND come from the germline V gene (reference sequence). The DNA for the CDR3 is TGTGCCAGTAGTATAGGGCCCGGGACTAGCGGGGGGGCAGATACGCAGTATTTT. Translation gives CASSIGPGTSGGADTQYF.

This clonotype was observed a few times. V gene TRBV3-1 combines with J gene TRBJ1-2; D uncertain. Trimming left V 4 bases short and J 4 bases short, with 13 bases between. The CDR3 contains 14 residues. The V gene's germline CDR1 is LGHDT and CDR2 YNNKEL (reference sequence). The DNA for the CDR3 is TGTGCCAGCAGCCGGACTGGGAGCGGCTATGGCTACACCTTC. Its protein product is CASSRTGSGYGYTF. The entire variable domain, with the rest obtained from reference TRBV3-1 and TRBJ1-2, is as follows: DTAVSQTPKYLVTQMGNDKSIKCEQNLGHDTMYWYKQDSKKFLKIMFSYNNKELIINETVPNRFSPKSPDKAHLNLHINSLELGDSAVYFCASSRTGSGYGYTFGSGTRLTVV.

V gene TRBV9 combines with J gene TRBJ1-4; tentatively, D is TRBD1 (5 bases). The CDR3 is 14 amino acids. From germline, CDR1 is SGDLS and CDR2 YYNGEE. V gave up 0 bases and J gave up 4 bases, with 7 bases separating them. In DNA form, the CDR3 reads TGTGCCAGCAGCGTAGGGACAAGTAATGAAAAACTGTTTTTT. As protein: CASSVGTSNEKLFF.

This CDR3 reads CASSLGRPYEQYF. The CDR3 DNA reads as TGTGCCAGCAGCTTAGGCCGGCCCTACGAGCAGTACTTC. The rearrangement joins TRBV7-2 to TRBJ2-7; no clear D gene. Deletions cut 1 base from V and 2 bases from J, with 6 bases between. The CDR3 covers 13 residues. CDR1 is SGHTA, CDR2 FQGNSA, per germline.

The chain combines TRBV6-5 with TRBJ1-4; perhaps TRBD1 as D (5 bases). V gave up 1 base and J gave up 7 bases, with 16 bases separating them. Looked up from germline, CDR1 is MNHEY and CDR2 is SVGAGI. The CDR3 consists of 16 residues. The CDR3 DNA sequence: TGTGCCAGCAGTTACTGGATATCGGGGGTTGCTGAAAAACTGTTTTTT. This codes for CASSYWISGVAEKLFF.

The sample holds a few counts of this clonotype. This chain's CDR3 is CASSEKGNEQFF. The CDR3 coding sequence is TGTGCCAGCAGTGAAAAGGGGAATGAGCAGTTCTTC. V and J are TRBV2 and TRBJ2-1, with D perhaps matching TRBD1 (5 bases). Trimming removed 2 bases at V and 7 bases at J, with 6 bases between. This CDR3 has 12 amino acids. Germline values: CDR1 SNHLY, CDR2 FYNNEI.

This clonotype was recorded many times. At one end the junction does not follow the germline gene, possibly because of a read error. The chain joins TRBV29-1 to TRBJ2-5; D gene uncertain. This CDR3 comprises 10 residues. Per germline, CDR1 SQVTM and CDR2 ANQGSEA. The CDR3, as DNA: TGCAGCGCTGAACAAGAGACCCAGTACTTC. Translated: CSAEQETQYF.

The rearrangement links TRBV7-2 to TRBJ2-2; TRBD1 matches at 10 bases. Trimming took 1 base from V and 8 from J; bases not matched to a gene: 1. Germline V gene data show CDR1 as SGHTA and CDR2 as FQGNSA. The CDR3 is 14 amino acids. The CDR3 reads CASSLGQGAGELFF. Here the CDR3 DNA reads TGTGCCAGCAGCTTAGGACAGGGGGCAGGGGAGCTGTTTTTT.

The chain uses TRBV9 and TRBJ2-4; tentatively, D is TRBD2 (5 bases). This CDR3 has 17 amino acids. V shed 0 bases and J shed 2 bases, with 15 bases lying between them. Germline V gene sequence: CDR1 SGDLS, CDR2 YYNGEE. The CDR3 region has the DNA TGTGCCAGCAGCGTAGCTGGTGGACTCCCAACCAAAAACATTCAGTACTTC. Amino acids: CASSVAGGLPTKNIQYF.

This sequence joins TRBV5-1 and TRBJ2-7; D possibly corresponds to TRBD1 (6 bases). V was pared by 3 bases and J by 0 bases, with 13 bases between. CDR1 and CDR2 from the germline V gene are SGHRS and YFSETQ. The CDR3 totals 15 residues. The CDR3 nucleotides read TGCGCCAGCAGCTCAACCGGGACAAGCTCCTACGAGCAGTACTTC. This codes for CASSSTGTSSYEQYF.

This clonotype was seen a few times. The J gene is TRBJ1-2, the V gene TRBV20-1; D unresolved. The CDR3 consists of 14 residues. The V gene's germline CDR1 is DFQATT and CDR2 SNEGSKA (reference sequence). Trimming removed 0 bases from V and 8 bases from J, with 16 bases in between. The CDR3 here is CSARDQGGRGGYTF. CDR3 in DNA: TGCAGTGCTAGAGATCAAGGAGGCCGCGGGGGCTACACCTTC.

The V call is TRBV11-2, the J call TRBJ2-5; 8 bases match TRBD1. Germline CDR1 and CDR2: SGHAT and FQNNGV. J gave up 5 bases and V 6 bases, and 5 bases lay outside the gene matches. CDR3 size: 13 residues. CDR3 in amino acids: CASRATGAETQYF. The CDR3 DNA sequence: TGTGCCAGCAGGGCGACAGGGGCCGAGACCCAGTACTTC.

The chain is built from TRBV4-1 and TRBJ2-3; TRBD2 matches at 7 bases. With 0 bases clipped from V and 10 bases from J, the junction kept 4 bases outside the gene matches. Germline CDR1 MGHRA, CDR2 YSYEKL. The CDR3 is 13 residues long. The DNA of the CDR3 is TGCGCCAGCAGCCAAGAGGGAGGGGAGGCGCAGTATTTT. It yields the protein CASSQEGGEAQYF.

This clonotype occurred a few times. The chain carries TRBV9 and TRBJ2-1; the D is unclear. CDR3 size: 16 residues. Germline V gene data show CDR1 as SGDLS and CDR2 as YYNGEE. Between the trimmed V and J ends, which lost 0 bases and 6 bases, there was a span of 16 bases. The CDR3 nucleotides are TGTGCCAGCAGCGTAGCTGGTGATCTAAGGATCAATGAGCAGTTCTTC. Its protein is CASSVAGDLRINEQFF. The full variable domain, in which reference TRBV9 and TRBJ2-1 provide the parts outside the CDR3, is DSGVTQTPKHLITATGQRVTLRCSPRSGDLSVYWYQQSLDQGLQFLIQYYNGEERAKGNILERFSAQQFPDLHSELNLSSLELGDSALYFCASSVAGDLRINEQFFGPGTRLTVL.

This clonotype came up a few times. V and J are TRBV9 and TRBJ1-2; D call uncertain. The CDR3 spans 15 residues. CDR1 and CDR2 from the germline V gene are SGDLS and YYNGEE. V dropped 3 bases and J dropped 0 bases, with 12 bases sitting between them. CDR3 sequence reads: CASSAPGPTNYGYTF. The CDR3 region has the DNA TGTGCCAGCAGCGCCCCGGGCCCCACTAACTATGGCTACACCTTC.

The chain combines TRBV5-1 with TRBJ2-3; no reliable D call. With 5 bases removed from V and 4 bases from J, the gap between germline ends came to 14 bases. Germline V lookup: CDR1 SGHRS, CDR2 YFSETQ. The CDR3 extends over 14 amino acids. The CDR3 is CASSNPERADTQYF. In DNA form, the CDR3 reads TGCGCCAGCAGTAATCCCGAAAGGGCAGATACGCAGTATTTT.

This clonotype has just a few counts. The CDR3 reads CASRMLGLYGYTF. For the CDR3, the DNA is TGTGCCAGCAGAATGTTAGGACTCTATGGCTACACCTTC. This sequence joins TRBV5-6 and TRBJ1-2; no clear D. Trimming shortened V by 5 bases and J by 4 bases, and 12 bases separated the two germline ends. CDR1 is SGHDT, CDR2 YYEEEE, per germline. This CDR3 has 13 amino acids. Complete variable domain (other parts from reference TRBV5-6 and TRBJ1-2): DAGVTQSPTHLIKTRGQQVTLRCSPKSGHDTVSWYQQALGQGPQFIFQYYEEEERQRGNFPDRFSGHQFPNYSSELNVNALLLGDSALYLCASRMLGLYGYTFGSGTRLTVV.

The sample holds many counts of this clonotype. The chain joins TRBV7-9 to TRBJ2-7, with 9 bases matching TRBD1. This CDR3 comprises 14 residues. The V gene's germline CDR1 is SEHNR and CDR2 FQNEAQ (reference sequence). V dropped 5 bases and J dropped 3; count of bases not matched to a gene: 5. For the CDR3, the DNA is TGTGCCAGCAGCCCCCGGGACAGGGTCTACGAGCAGTACGTC. Its protein product is CASSPRDRVYEQYV.

This chain uses TRBV7-9 with TRBJ2-7; D could derive from TRBD1 or TRBD2 (5 bases each). CDR1 and CDR2 from the germline V gene are SEHNR and FQNEAQ (reference sequence). The CDR3 runs 13 residues. Trimming removed 5 bases at V and 4 bases at J, with 12 bases between. The CDR3 nucleotides are TGTGCCAGCAGCACCGGGACCCCATACGAGCAGTACTTC. Translation: CASSTGTPYEQYF.

The chain has TRBV5-1 and TRBJ1-1, with 7 bases matching TRBD1. The CDR3 runs 17 residues. Germline V lookup: CDR1 SGHRS, CDR2 YFSETQ. The J segment lost 0 bases and the V segment lost 3 bases, leaving 11 bases of the junction unmatched. Written as DNA, the CDR3 is TGCGCCAGCAGCTCAAGGACAGGTCAAATAATGAACACTGAAGCTTTCTTT. Protein: CASSSRTGQIMNTEAFF.

This chain links TRBV9 with TRBJ1-1; D not resolved. Germline V gene lookup returns CDR1 SGDLS and CDR2 YYNGEE. This CDR3 has 12 residues. V lost 7 bases and J lost 3, with 10 bases in between. This chain's CDR3 is CASGGWDTEAFF. CDR3 coding DNA: TGTGCCAGCGGCGGGTGGGACACTGAAGCTTTCTTT.

This clonotype was seen more than once but under ten times. The J gene is TRBJ1-3, the V gene TRBV7-9; 9 positions match TRBD1. The V and J ends lost 3 bases and 2 bases, in that order; junction bases with no gene match: 5. This CDR3 contains 16 residues. Germline loops: CDR1 SEHNR, CDR2 FQNEAQ (reference sequence). CDR3 DNA: TGTGCCAGCAGCTTGTGGGACAGGGTTACTGGAAACACCATATATTTT. It specifies CASSLWDRVTGNTIYF.